The entry below gives a single TCR beta chain sequence along with its context. The data originate from a study of PD-L1 blockade in urothelial cancer. Across the whole study: Patients had received 0 to 3 prior chemotherapy regimens. Blood was evaluated 3 weeks (second dose) and 6 weeks after therapy began.

The table came from immunoSEQ multiplex PCR; TCRdb's copy has only in-frame clones and leaves some out. The sample holds about 120,000 clones, 85% to 90% seen once. This CDR3 is built from 14 residues. Germline CDR1 is SGHNT and CDR2 is YYREEE (reference sequence). Germline trimming cut 4 bases from V and 2 bases from J; bases unmatched to any gene: 0. Sample time point: peripheral blood 6 weeks after treatment start. This specimen was PBMCs, taken around atezolizumab (anti-PD-L1) treatment. The TCR was taken from a man aged 55 to 70 with urothelial cancer. The chain is built from TRBV5-4 and TRBJ1-1, with 12 bases that match TRBD1. CDR3 sequence reads: CASSGTGGNTEAFF. CDR3 coding DNA: TGTGCCAGCAGCGGGACAGGGGGCAACACTGAAGCTTTCTTT.